The sequence of this T cell receptor beta chain was determined in a study of CD8 T cells in Susac syndrome. Healthy donors matched for age and sex were used as controls. V shed 3 bases and J shed 3 bases, with 15 bases lying between them. The CDR3 has 16 residues. Germline values: CDR1 LNHNV, CDR2 YYDKDF (reference sequence). cDNA came from approximately 0.5 to 1 ug RNA primed by random hexamers. An immunoSEQ multiplex PCR amplified TCR beta CDR3 over 54 Vbeta and 13 Jbeta. TCRdb processed the immunoSEQ multiplex PCR reads anew with MiXCR; each CDR3 protein has one entry. The sample includes 150,000 to 200,000 distinct CDR3 sequences, around 96% of them seen just once.

The sequence came from a human donor in good health. Sequenced: CD4+ T cells from PBMCs. The chain uses TRBV15 and TRBJ2-1; a possible D gene is TRBD2 (5 bases). The CDR3 loop is CATSSPKSGGYNEQFF. The CDR3 region has the DNA TGTGCCACCAGCAGCCCCAAGAGCGGAGGCTACAATGAGCAGTTCTTC.